Below, 5 T cell receptor beta chains from the same sample are listed, as sequenced in a study of T cells in Graves' hyperthyroidism and ophthalmopathy. From RNA transcripts, TCR beta CDR3 regions were amplified. HTBI primers were the set used in a first-round RT-PCR of the TCR CDR3. In TCRdb, the multiplex PCR reads were re-called with MiXCR into one record per CDR3 protein. The profile shows about half a million distinct CDR3 sequences, around 22% of them singletons. Input material: blood. The receptors come from a woman in her 30s with Graves' ophthalmopathy.

V gene TRBV12-3 or TRBV12-4 combines with J gene TRBJ1-2, with D tentatively TRBD1 (5 bases). V lost 6 bases and J lost 4, with 12 bases in between. The CDR3 consists of 13 residues. In DNA, the CDR3 is TGTGCCAGCAGGCAGGGAACAGGCTATGGCTACACCTTC. Protein product: CASRQGTGYGYTF.

This clonotype appeared many times. CDR3 sequence: CSATDPGRRSYEQYF. The DNA for the CDR3 is TGCAGTGCTACGGACCCCGGTAGGAGGTCCTACGAGCAGTACTTC. The chain has TRBV20-1 and TRBJ2-7, with a possible D match to TRBD2 (5 bases). Germline-derived CDR1 and CDR2 are DFQATT and SNEGSKA (reference sequence). There are 15 residues in the CDR3. Trimming took off 4 bases at V and 1 base at J, with 17 bases between the two ends.

This clonotype was counted only a few times. No conserved phenylalanine or tryptophan ends this CDR3, so it is likely a read error. This chain connects TRBV7-9 to TRBJ2-4; D uncertain. In germline, CDR1 is SEHNR, CDR2 FQNEAQ (reference sequence). The CDR3 runs 15 residues. V was cut by 5 bases and J by 0 bases, with 11 bases left in between. CDR3 sequence reads: CASSPTTVAKNIQYL. The CDR3 bases are TGTGCCAGCAGCCCTACGACTGTAGCCAAAAACATTCAGTACCTC.

This clonotype appeared many times. The gene calls are TRBV20-1 and TRBJ1-1; possible D gene TRBD1, 6 bases. The CDR3 has 15 residues. The ends were cut back, 6 bases at V and 0 bases at J, with 17 bases in the middle. Per germline, CDR1 DFQATT and CDR2 SNEGSKA (reference sequence). The CDR3 DNA follows: TGCAGTGCGATTACAGGGTATCCTTTGAACACTGAAGCTTTCTTT. Translating it yields CSAITGYPLNTEAFF.

This clonotype was recorded a few times. J is TRBJ1-5 and V is TRBV4-2, with a weak D call TRBD1 (6 bases). Trimming pared 1 base from V and 2 bases from J, leaving 18 bases between. Germline loops: CDR1 LGHNA, CDR2 YNFKEQ. The CDR3 is made up of 18 amino acids. CDR3 bases: TGTGCCAGCAGCCAAGGACTCTTAAACAGGGAAGGCAATCAGCCCCAGCATTTT. Protein: CASSQGLLNREGNQPQHF.